The 27 T cell receptor beta chains reported below all come from one sample, sequenced in a study of blood T cell repertoires in COVID-19. The data were produced by immunoSEQ multiplex PCR, yet TCRdb's version contains in-frame clones alone and is incomplete. The sample yields 160,000 or so clones, 90% seen once. The sample consisted of peripheral blood. The receptors come from a man aged 60 to 75 with active or convalescent COVID-19.

The chain has TRBV2 and TRBJ1-2; unclear D gene. CDR3 length: 15 amino acids. Trimming left V 1 base short and J 2 bases short, with 11 bases between. Germline V gene data show CDR1 as SNHLY and CDR2 as FYNNEI. CDR3 amino acids: CASSEGRRLNYGYTF. CDR3 DNA: TGTGCCAGCAGTGAAGGACGGAGGCTAAACTATGGCTACACCTTC.

The rearrangement links TRBV5-1 to TRBJ1-1, with 7 nucleotides matching TRBD1. This CDR3 comprises 16 residues. Per the germline V gene, CDR1 is SGHRS and CDR2 is YFSETQ. J gave up 1 base and V 0 bases, and 6 bases lay outside the gene matches. CDR3 region: CASSLEVRGRNTEAFF. DNA for the CDR3: TGCGCCAGCAGCTTGGAAGTCAGGGGGAGGAACACTGAAGCTTTCTTT.

The chain couples TRBV7-8 to TRBJ2-3; D perhaps matches TRBD2 (7 bases). The CDR3 consists of 15 residues. CDR1 is SGHVS, CDR2 FQNEAQ, per germline. V lost 1 base and J lost 9, with 17 bases in between. The CDR3 sequence: CASSLEGGAKGTQYF. CDR3 bases: TGTGCCAGCAGCTTAGAAGGGGGGGCCAAAGGGACGCAGTATTTT.

This chain uses TRBV2 with TRBJ2-2; possible D gene TRBD2, 6 bases. This CDR3 has 15 amino acids. Germline V gene data show CDR1 as SNHLY and CDR2 as FYNNEI. The germline V and J ends were trimmed by 4 bases and 0 bases, with 9 bases remaining between them. CDR3 region: CASSAAGSNTGELFF. CDR3 nucleotide sequence: TGTGCCAGCAGTGCGGCGGGATCGAACACCGGGGAGCTGTTTTTT.

The V call is TRBV28, the J call TRBJ2-4; 8 bases match TRBD2. The V and J ends lost 3 bases and 0 bases, in that order; junction bases with no gene match: 19. Germline CDR1 MDHEN, CDR2 SYDVKM. CDR3 length: 21 residues. This CDR3 reads CASSLGPLLSGLAEAKNIQYF. Here the CDR3 DNA reads TGTGCCAGCAGTTTGGGCCCCCTTCTTTCCGGACTAGCAGAAGCCAAAAACATTCAGTACTTC.

The gene calls are TRBV18 and TRBJ2-5, with D unclear. CDR1 and CDR2 (germline): KGHSH, LQKENI. This CDR3 has 14 residues. Deletions cut 4 bases from V and 3 bases from J, with 12 bases between. The CDR3 protein is CASSRKDLEETQYF. CDR3 in DNA: TGTGCCAGCTCACGAAAAGACTTGGAAGAGACCCAGTACTTC.

This rearrangement joins TRBV5-1 to TRBJ2-5, with D hard to call. Germline V gene data show CDR1 as SGHRS and CDR2 as YFSETQ. V was pared by 1 base and J by 1 base, with 8 bases between. This CDR3 contains 14 residues. The CDR3, as DNA: TGCGCCAGCAGCTTGTTGCAGGTCCAAGAGACCCAGTACTTC. Its protein product is CASSLLQVQETQYF.

This chain joins TRBV5-5 and TRBJ2-4; no clear D. V gave up 1 base and J gave up 0 bases, with 5 bases separating them. CDR3 size: 14 residues. The germline V gene encodes CDR1 SGHKS and CDR2 YYEKEE (reference sequence). CDR3 in amino acids: CASSLLVAKNIQYF. The CDR3 bases are TGTGCCAGCAGCTTGCTAGTAGCCAAAAACATTCAGTACTTC.

J is TRBJ2-3 and V is TRBV6-5, with D possibly matching TRBD2 (7 bases). Germline CDR1 and CDR2: MNHEY and SVGAGI. With 6 bases removed from V and 0 bases from J, the gap between germline ends came to 13 bases. The CDR3 contains 15 residues. DNA for the CDR3: TGTGCCAGCAGAGGAGGGGGGGCAAGCACAGATACGCAGTATTTT. Its protein product is CASRGGGASTDTQYF.

This rearrangement joins TRBV3-1 (or the pseudogene TRBV3-2) to TRBJ2-3; TRBD2 is a possible D gene (6 bases). CDR1 and CDR2 from the germline V gene are LGHDT and YNNKEL (reference sequence). V was clipped by 2 bases and J by 0 bases, with 15 bases between them. The CDR3 covers 17 residues. CDR3 region: CASSQYRSGPSTDTQYF. The CDR3, as DNA: TGTGCCAGCAGCCAATATAGAAGCGGGCCTAGCACAGATACGCAGTATTTT.

The rearrangement joins TRBV12-5 to TRBJ1-1; TRBD1 matches at 7 bases. This CDR3 comprises 18 residues. V shed 0 bases, J shed 6 bases, and the junction held 16 bases outside the gene matches. CDR1 and CDR2 from the germline V gene are LGHNT and FRNRAP. As DNA, the CDR3 is TGTGCTAGTGGTTTGGTACTACGGACCGACAGGGAAATCCCTGAAGCTTTCTTT. Its protein is CASGLVLRTDREIPEAFF.

The chain recombines TRBV4-1 with TRBJ2-7; tentative D call: TRBD1 (8 bases). The CDR3 has 15 amino acids. Between the trimmed V and J ends, which lost 4 bases and 6 bases, there was a span of 19 bases. Germline V CDR1 and CDR2: MGHRA, YSYEKL. In DNA form, the CDR3 reads TGCGCCAGCAGCCCTAGACAGGGGACTATTCCCGAGCAGTACTTC. It translates to CASSPRQGTIPEQYF.

Only a few counts were recorded for this clone. The DNA for the CDR3 is TGCAGCGTTCAGGGGATCTCCTACGAGCAGTACTTC. It codes for CSVQGISYEQYF. The chain recombines TRBV29-1 with TRBJ2-7; tentative D call: TRBD1 (6 bases). The CDR3 is 12 residues long. Germline V CDR1 and CDR2: SQVTM, ANQGSEA. Trimming pared 5 bases from V and 0 bases from J, leaving 8 bases between.

V is TRBV11-1 and J is TRBJ1-5; no reliable D call. CDR1 and CDR2 (germline): SGHAT, FQDESV (reference sequence). The CDR3 loop spans 13 amino acids. Trimming pared 5 bases from V and 6 bases from J, leaving 11 bases between. The CDR3 here is CASSPGYRQPQHF. For the CDR3, the DNA is TGTGCCAGCAGCCCGGGGTATCGTCAGCCCCAGCATTTT.

The V and J genes are TRBV15 and TRBJ1-3; D uncertain. Germline loops: CDR1 LNHNV, CDR2 YYDKDF (reference sequence). The V gene lost 0 bases and the J gene lost 3 bases, with 15 bases spanning the gap. This CDR3 spans 17 amino acids. For the CDR3, the DNA is TGTGCCACCAGCAGAGATCGAGGCATCGGGGATGGAAACACCATATATTTT. This sequence encodes CATSRDRGIGDGNTIYF. Based on the CDR3 plus reference TRBV15 and TRBJ1-3, the full variable domain is DAMVIQNPRYQVTQFGKPVTLSCSQTLNHNVMYWYQQKSSQAPKLLFHYYDKDFNNEADTPDNFQSRRPNTSFCFLDIRSPGLGDTAMYLCATSRDRGIGDGNTIYFGEGSWLTVV.

The CDR3: CAWSVRSGFGRTNTGELFF. CDR3 DNA: TGTGCCTGGAGTGTAAGGAGCGGGTTCGGGAGGACGAACACCGGGGAGCTGTTTTTT. The gene calls are TRBV30 and TRBJ2-2; 7 bases map to TRBD2. The CDR3 is 19 amino acids. Trimming removed 0 bases from V and 0 bases from J; junction bases left unmatched: 13. Germline V gene sequence: CDR1 GTSNPN, CDR2 SVGIG (reference sequence).

V gene TRBV12-3 or TRBV12-4 combines with J gene TRBJ1-3; D perhaps matches TRBD1 (6 bases). V was trimmed by 7 bases and J by 4 bases, leaving 11 bases between them. This CDR3 spans 13 amino acids. CDR3 protein: CASTGAAGNTIYF. CDR3 DNA sequence: TGTGCCAGCACAGGGGCTGCAGGAAACACCATATATTTT.

The chain combines TRBV27 with TRBJ2-5; 9 bases fit TRBD1. The CDR3 is made up of 15 amino acids. J was trimmed by 4 bases and V by 6 bases; bases with no gene match: 9. In germline, CDR1 is MNHEY, CDR2 SMNVEV (reference sequence). The CDR3 spells CASRQRDRVLETQYF. The CDR3 DNA reads as TGTGCCAGCAGACAGAGGGACAGGGTTTTAGAGACCCAGTACTTC.

The rearrangement links TRBV10-2 to TRBJ1-1, with unresolved D. Trimming pared 6 bases from V and 1 base from J, leaving 9 bases between. The CDR3 spans 13 residues. The germline gives CDR1 WSHSY, CDR2 SAAADI. The CDR3 protein is CASSEQTNTEAFF. CDR3 nucleotide sequence: TGCGCCAGCAGCGAACAGACGAACACTGAAGCTTTCTTT.

The rearrangement uses TRBV19 and TRBJ1-1; the D gene is possibly TRBD1 (5 bases). Germline CDR1 reads LNHDA; CDR2 reads SQIVND (reference sequence). This CDR3 has 14 residues. V lost 5 bases and J 3 bases, leaving 13 bases between the germline ends. CDR3 protein: CASSYGGSYTEAFF. CDR3 DNA sequence: TGTGCCAGTAGTTACGGGGGATCCTACACTGAAGCTTTCTTT.

CDR3 DNA sequence: TGTGCCAGCAGCTTATCCCTCGGGACTAGCGCCTACGAGCAGTACTTC. Amino acids: CASSLSLGTSAYEQYF. The chain employs TRBV13 and TRBJ2-7; the match to TRBD2 covers 10 bases. With V trimmed by 2 bases and J by 2 bases, 6 bases remained unmatched. CDR1 is PRHDT, CDR2 FYEKMQ, per germline (reference sequence). The CDR3 runs 16 residues.

This clone is a singleton in its sample. The chain joins TRBV5-1 to TRBJ1-1, with 10 bases identical to TRBD1. V was clipped by 1 base and J by 4 bases; unmatched bases: 10. Germline V lookup: CDR1 SGHRS, CDR2 YFSETQ. This CDR3 contains 17 residues. CDR3 DNA: TGCGCCAGCAGCTTGTGGGGGACAGGGGAAAGGAGCACTGAAGCTTTCTTT. Translated: CASSLWGTGERSTEAFF.

The rearrangement links TRBV29-1 to TRBJ1-2; no definite D call. Germline CDR1 and CDR2: SQVTM and ANQGSEA. The CDR3 totals 12 residues. The V gene lost 0 bases and the J gene lost 7 bases, with 9 bases spanning the gap. CDR3 protein: CSVEDQVSGYTF. CDR3 sequence (DNA): TGCAGCGTTGAAGATCAGGTATCTGGCTACACCTTC.

In DNA form, the CDR3 reads TGTGCCAGCAGCACCCGTCAGAGGGACAGGGGTCAAAATGAGCAGTTCTTC. It encodes CASSTRQRDRGQNEQFF. The gene calls are TRBV11-2 and TRBJ2-1, with TRBD1 identical over 10 bases. Germline V gives CDR1 SGHAT, CDR2 FQNNGV. V was clipped by 5 bases and J by 7 bases; unmatched bases: 14. The CDR3 has 17 amino acids.

This chain connects TRBV2 to TRBJ1-2, with D possibly being TRBD1 (6 bases). The CDR3 consists of 12 residues. Germline CDR1 and CDR2: SNHLY and FYNNEI. Trimming removed 7 bases from V and 4 bases from J, with 10 bases in between. DNA of the CDR3: TGTGCCAGCACCCTGGACAGCTATGGCTACACCTTC. Its protein is CASTLDSYGYTF.

The V and J genes are TRBV24-1 and TRBJ2-6; the D is unclear. Trimming took 2 bases from V and 2 from J, leaving 9 bases between them. CDR1 KGHDR and CDR2 SFDVKD come from the germline V gene. This CDR3 is built from 16 residues. This chain's CDR3 is CATSDSREPGANVLTF. In DNA, the CDR3 is TGTGCCACCAGTGATTCCCGCGAGCCTGGGGCCAACGTCCTGACTTTC.

This clone was found once. The chain has TRBV5-1 and TRBJ2-2; 11 nucleotides agree with TRBD1. The CDR3 spans 16 residues. J was trimmed by 6 bases and V by 1 base; bases with no gene match: 5. Germline values: CDR1 SGHRS, CDR2 YFSETQ. The CDR3 is CASSLTPGQGAGELFF. The CDR3 coding sequence is TGCGCCAGCAGCTTGACTCCGGGACAGGGGGCCGGGGAGCTGTTTTTT.